These 28 T cell receptor beta chains were all obtained from the same sample, sequenced in a study of blood T cells in healthy people across ages. A second PCR, run for about 6 to 11 cycles, used a sample-barcoded 5' primer plus a J-beta primer mix. Via MiXCR, TCRdb re-called the 5' RACE reads, giving one row per CDR3 protein. This repertoire shows some 1,500,000 distinct CDR3 sequences, about 45% found once; its top ten account for over 3.5%. Sequencing used blood. These receptor sequences come from a woman aged 18-35 years in good health.

V usage is TRBV20-1 and J usage is TRBJ2-1, with 8 bases fitting TRBD1. Germline CDR1 reads DFQATT; CDR2 reads SNEGSKA (reference sequence). The CDR3 length is 15 residues. V lost 5 bases to trimming and J lost 5 bases; unmatched junction nucleotides: 11. The CDR3 bases are TGCAGTGCTGGACACTACTCGACAGGGGACAATGAGCAGTTCTTC. Translated: CSAGHYSTGDNEQFF.

This clonotype came up a few times. The V and J genes are TRBV7-9 and TRBJ2-3, with 7 bases matching TRBD2. Germline V gene data show CDR1 as SEHNR and CDR2 as FQNEAQ (reference sequence). With V trimmed by 2 bases and J by 5 bases, 10 bases remained unmatched. The length of the CDR3 is 16 residues. The CDR3 protein is CASSLKAGQRRDTQYF. Written as DNA, the CDR3 is TGTGCCAGCAGCTTAAAAGCGGGGCAACGACGAGATACGCAGTATTTT.

A few counts support this clonotype. The rearrangement uses TRBV27 and TRBJ2-7; a weak D match, TRBD2 (5 bases). The better agreement between TRBJ2-5 and the DNA end casts doubt on the J call. Per germline, CDR1 MNHEY and CDR2 SMNVEV (reference sequence). The CDR3 runs 12 residues. Here the CDR3 reads CASGSSKETQYF. In nucleotides, the CDR3 is TGTGCCAGCGGATCTAGCAAAGAGACCCAGTACTTC.

The chain recombines TRBV28 with TRBJ2-3; 12 bases map to TRBD1. This CDR3 region has 15 residues. V shed 7 bases, J shed 4 bases, and the junction held 6 bases outside the gene matches. Germline CDR1 is MDHEN and CDR2 is SYDVKM. The chain's CDR3 is CASMKGTGGSDTQYF. As DNA, the CDR3 is TGTGCCAGCATGAAAGGGACAGGGGGCTCAGATACGCAGTATTTT.

V and J are TRBV6-5 and TRBJ1-2; the D is unclear. The V gene's germline CDR1 is MNHEY and CDR2 SVGAGI. The CDR3 loop spans 12 amino acids. V was pared by 5 bases and J by 6 bases, with 10 bases between. Here the CDR3 reads CASSQTRNGYTF. The CDR3 DNA reads TGTGCCAGCAGTCAGACTCGGAATGGCTACACCTTC.

The chain combines TRBV28 with TRBJ1-1; maybe TRBD1 (6 bases). Germline assignment: CDR1 MDHEN and CDR2 SYDVKM. This CDR3 has 13 residues. V dropped 6 bases and J dropped 4 bases, with 12 bases sitting between them. The CDR3 nucleotides read TGTGCCAGCAGCCTTAGACAGGCCACTGAAGCTTTCTTT. Protein product: CASSLRQATEAFF.

This clonotype was observed a handful of times. The chain uses TRBV6-5 and TRBJ2-1; TRBD2 matches at 11 bases. V lost 5 bases to trimming and J lost 7 bases; unmatched junction nucleotides: 7. This CDR3 is built from 15 residues. Germline V gene lookup returns CDR1 MNHEY and CDR2 SVGAGI. CDR3 region: CASSPLAGGINEQFF. In nucleotides, the CDR3 is TGTGCCAGCAGTCCCTTAGCGGGGGGGATAAATGAGCAGTTCTTC.

The J gene is TRBJ1-5, the V gene TRBV12-3 or TRBV12-4; D might be TRBD1 (5 bases). The CDR3 spans 13 residues. V was trimmed by 3 bases and J by 7 bases, leaving 10 bases between them. Here the CDR3 DNA reads TGTGCCAGCAGTTTGAGGGGTTGGCAGCCCCAGCATTTT. The encoded protein is CASSLRGWQPQHF.

In regard to this clonotype: One junction end disagrees with the germline gene, perhaps due to a read error. The J gene is TRBJ2-3, the V gene TRBV7-8, with a possible D match to TRBD2 (5 bases). Per germline, CDR1 SGHVS and CDR2 FQNEAQ. There are 17 residues in the CDR3. The CDR3 sequence is CVSSLVRAASFTDTQYF. The CDR3 nucleotides are TGTGTCAGCAGCTTAGTCCGGGCCGCTAGCTTCACAGATACGCAGTATTTT.

V is TRBV15 and J is TRBJ2-2; 7 bases line up with TRBD1. Trimming cost V 3 bases and J 0 bases; bases outside gene matches: 10. CDR1 is LNHNV, CDR2 YYDKDF, per germline (reference sequence). The CDR3 has 18 residues. Here the CDR3 DNA reads TGTGCCACCAGCAGCTTAACAGGGGACCCTCCGAACACCGGGGAGCTGTTTTTT. Translated, it gives CATSSLTGDPPNTGELFF.

The chain is built from TRBV6-5 and TRBJ2-4, with TRBD2 matching over 11 bases. Germline V gene lookup returns CDR1 MNHEY and CDR2 SVGAGI. J gave up 1 base and V 4 bases, and 6 bases lay outside the gene matches. The CDR3 is 17 residues long. DNA for the CDR3: TGTGCCAGCAGTTCGCTAGCGGGGGGACCTGCCAAAAACATTCAGTACTTC. It yields the protein CASSSLAGGPAKNIQYF.

This clonotype showed up just a few times. This sequence joins TRBV27 and TRBJ1-2, with D unclear. Trimming stripped 5 bases from V and 8 bases from J, with 15 bases between. Germline V CDR1 and CDR2: MNHEY, SMNVEV (reference sequence). This CDR3 comprises 13 residues. The CDR3 loop reads CASSTREGGGYTF. The CDR3 DNA is TGTGCCAGCAGTACACGAGAGGGCGGCGGCTACACCTTC.

This clonotype was found once. J is TRBJ2-1 and V is TRBV7-2; D might be TRBD1 or TRBD2, each matching 5 bases. The CDR3 runs to 15 residues. Germline V gene lookup returns CDR1 SGHTA and CDR2 FQGNSA. V was shortened by 4 bases and J by 6 bases, with 16 bases between the two germline ends. CDR3 sequence (DNA): TGTGCCAGCAGCTCGAAGGTGGCAGGGACCAATGAGCAGTTCTTC. Protein sequence: CASSSKVAGTNEQFF.

The chain combines TRBV4-2 with TRBJ2-1; the D is unclear. The CDR3 runs 13 residues. V was shortened by 1 base and J by 6 bases, with 7 bases between the two germline ends. The V gene's germline CDR1 is LGHNA and CDR2 YNFKEQ. The CDR3 coding sequence is TGTGCCAGCAGCCAAGTAACCACCAATGAGCAGTTCTTC. Translating it yields CASSQVTTNEQFF.

This clonotype was seen a handful of times. The chain recombines TRBV7-2 with TRBJ2-7, with TRBD2 as a possible D gene (6 bases). Looked up from germline, CDR1 is SGHTA and CDR2 is FQGNSA. V was clipped by 3 bases and J by 3 bases, with 12 bases between them. The length of the CDR3 is 14 residues. CDR3: CASSFTGESYEQYF. The CDR3, as DNA: TGTGCCAGCAGCTTCACGGGGGAAAGCTACGAGCAGTACTTC.

This clonotype was observed many times. This chain's CDR3 is CASSLVSEQFF. For the CDR3, the DNA is TGTGCCAGCAGTTTGGTCAGTGAGCAGTTCTTC. The chain joins TRBV12-3 or TRBV12-4 to TRBJ2-1; D not certain. The CDR3 runs 11 residues. V was clipped by 3 bases and J by 9 bases, with 6 bases between them.

This clonotype has just a few counts. One end of the junction varies from germline; a read error may be responsible. V usage is TRBV6-2 or TRBV6-3 and J usage is TRBJ2-5, with 7 bases identical to TRBD2. Germline lookup yields CDR1 MNHEY and CDR2 SVGEGT. The CDR3 length is 15 residues. This CDR3 is CASSPGRRESETPYF. The CDR3 DNA reads TGTGCCAGCAGTCCTGGACGGCGGGAGAGCGAGACCCCGTACTTC.

The rearrangement joins TRBV9 to TRBJ2-7; the match to TRBD1 covers 9 bases. V trimming: 0 bases; J trimming: 0 bases; junction bases outside the gene matches: 1. The CDR3 sequence is 15 residues long. In germline, CDR1 is SGDLS, CDR2 YYNGEE. CDR3 amino acids: CASSVDRGPSYEQYF. Here the CDR3 DNA reads TGTGCCAGCAGCGTAGACAGGGGGCCCTCCTACGAGCAGTACTTC. Full variable domain (rest looked up from reference TRBV9 and TRBJ2-7): DSGVTQTPKHLITATGQRVTLRCSPRSGDLSVYWYQQSLDQGLQFLIQYYNGEERAKGNILERFSAQQFPDLHSELNLSSLELGDSALYFCASSVDRGPSYEQYFGPGTRLTVT.

This clonotype has just a few counts. J is TRBJ2-3 and V is TRBV9; a possible D gene is TRBD2 (6 bases). CDR1 is SGDLS and CDR2 is YYNGEE in the germline V gene. CDR3 size: 16 residues. Trimming removed 6 bases at V and 6 bases at J, with 23 bases between. The CDR3 region is CASTRQGGLVADTQYF. CDR3 coding DNA: TGTGCCAGCACCCGTCAAGGAGGGTTGGTGGCGGATACGCAGTATTTT.

V usage is TRBV5-1 and J usage is TRBJ2-1, with 10 bases fitting TRBD2. The V gene's germline CDR1 is SGHRS and CDR2 YFSETQ. V trimming: 0 bases; J trimming: 5 bases; junction bases outside the gene matches: 14. CDR3 length equals 19 residues. The CDR3 loop is CASSLVSLAGASLHNEQFF. CDR3 DNA: TGCGCCAGCAGCTTGGTTTCGCTAGCGGGGGCCTCCTTACACAATGAGCAGTTCTTC.

V is TRBV6-1 and J is TRBJ2-1; D is possibly TRBD2 (5 bases). Between the trimmed V and J ends, which lost 8 bases and 6 bases, there was a span of 20 bases. The length of the CDR3 is 15 residues. Per the germline V gene, CDR1 is MNHNS and CDR2 is SASEGT. CDR3 in DNA: TGTGCCAGCTTTCGGACTCAATCGACCACCAATGAGCAGTTCTTC. Translation gives CASFRTQSTTNEQFF.

The rearrangement links TRBV11-2 to TRBJ2-1, with a tentative D call TRBD2 (6 bases). The ends were cut back, 1 base at V and 8 bases at J, with 12 bases in the middle. Looked up from germline, CDR1 is SGHAT and CDR2 is FQNNGV. The CDR3 runs to 14 residues. The CDR3 reads CASSLVLAQDEQFF. CDR3 coding DNA: TGTGCCAGCAGCTTAGTCCTAGCGCAGGATGAGCAGTTCTTC.

CDR3 protein: CASSQQGEDNEQFF. The CDR3 nucleotides are TGCGCCAGCAGCCAACAGGGGGAGGACAATGAGCAGTTCTTC. The chain carries TRBV5-1 and TRBJ2-1, with 8 bases matching TRBD1. This CDR3 spans 14 amino acids. Trimming cost V 4 bases and J 5 bases; bases outside gene matches: 5. Germline CDR1 SGHRS, CDR2 YFSETQ.

This chain uses TRBV24-1 with TRBJ2-3; no firm D call. Germline CDR1 is KGHDR and CDR2 is SFDVKD. Trimming took off 0 bases at V and 2 bases at J, with 8 bases between the two ends. The CDR3 consists of 15 residues. The CDR3 DNA follows: TGTGCCACCAGTGATTTGCATGCTCCCACAGATACGCAGTATTTT. This codes for CATSDLHAPTDTQYF.

The chain employs TRBV7-2 and TRBJ2-4, with 10 nucleotides matching TRBD1. This CDR3 is built from 18 residues. The V segment lost 1 base and the J segment 3 bases; nucleotides outside the gene matches: 9. CDR1 and CDR2 (germline): SGHTA, FQGNSA. This CDR3 reads CASSLGRQGAMVKNIQYF. The CDR3 bases are TGTGCCAGCAGCTTAGGGAGACAGGGGGCGATGGTCAAAAACATTCAGTACTTC. The full variable domain, in which reference TRBV7-2 and TRBJ2-4 provide the parts outside the CDR3, is GAGVSQSPSNKVTEKGKDVELRCDPISGHTALYWYRQSLGQGLEFLIYFQGNSAPDKSGLPSDRFSAERTGGSVSTLTIQRTQQEDSAVYLCASSLGRQGAMVKNIQYFGAGTRLSVL.

V and J are TRBV20-1 and TRBJ1-1; TRBD1 is a possible D gene (6 bases). V was shortened by 0 bases and J by 0 bases, with 11 bases between the two germline ends. The CDR3 loop spans 15 amino acids. Germline-derived CDR1 and CDR2 are DFQATT and SNEGSKA (reference sequence). As DNA, the CDR3 is TGCAGTGCTAGAGAGCAGGGGAGTATGAACACTGAAGCTTTCTTT. Translating gives CSAREQGSMNTEAFF.

In regard to this clonotype: An end of the junction does not agree with germline; a read error may underlie this. The gene calls are TRBV6-2 or TRBV6-3 and TRBJ2-5, with D maybe TRBD2 (5 bases). The CDR3 extends over 13 amino acids. In germline, CDR1 is MNHEY, CDR2 SVGEGT. The CDR3: CASSPDLIEAQYF. The CDR3 DNA reads as TGTGCCAGCAGCCCGGACTTGATAGAGGCCCAGTACTTC.

This sequence joins TRBV12-3 or TRBV12-4 and TRBJ2-2; D is unresolved. CDR3 size: 12 residues. V lost 7 bases to trimming and J lost 1 base, with 4 bases between them. Here the CDR3 reads CASKWNTGELFF. CDR3 nucleotides: TGTGCCAGCAAATGGAACACCGGGGAGCTGTTTTTT.